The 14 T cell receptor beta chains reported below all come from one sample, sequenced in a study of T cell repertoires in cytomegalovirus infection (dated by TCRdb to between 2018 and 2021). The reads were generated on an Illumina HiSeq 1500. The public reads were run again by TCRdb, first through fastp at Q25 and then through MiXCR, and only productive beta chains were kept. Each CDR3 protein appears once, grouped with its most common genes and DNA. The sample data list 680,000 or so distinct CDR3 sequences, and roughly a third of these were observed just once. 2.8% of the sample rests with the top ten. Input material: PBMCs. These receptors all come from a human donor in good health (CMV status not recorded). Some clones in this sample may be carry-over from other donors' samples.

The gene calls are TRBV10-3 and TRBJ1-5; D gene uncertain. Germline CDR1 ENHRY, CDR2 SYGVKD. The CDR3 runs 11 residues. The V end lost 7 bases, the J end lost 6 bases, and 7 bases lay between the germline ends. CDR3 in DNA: TGTGCCATCACGGGAGTTCAGCCCCAGCATTTT. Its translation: CAITGVQPQHF.

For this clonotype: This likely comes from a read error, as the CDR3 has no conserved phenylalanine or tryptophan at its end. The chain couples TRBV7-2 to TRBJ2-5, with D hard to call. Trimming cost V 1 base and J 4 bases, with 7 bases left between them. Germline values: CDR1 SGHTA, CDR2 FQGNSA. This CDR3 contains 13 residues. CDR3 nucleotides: TGTGCCAGCAGCTTAGGACGGATAGAGACCCAGTACTTA. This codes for CASSLGRIETQYL.

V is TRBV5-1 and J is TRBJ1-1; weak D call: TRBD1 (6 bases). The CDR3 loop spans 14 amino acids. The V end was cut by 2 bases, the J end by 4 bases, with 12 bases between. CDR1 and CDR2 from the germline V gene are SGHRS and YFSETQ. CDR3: CASSFQGLGTEAFF. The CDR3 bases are TGCGCCAGCAGCTTTCAGGGGTTAGGCACTGAAGCTTTCTTT.

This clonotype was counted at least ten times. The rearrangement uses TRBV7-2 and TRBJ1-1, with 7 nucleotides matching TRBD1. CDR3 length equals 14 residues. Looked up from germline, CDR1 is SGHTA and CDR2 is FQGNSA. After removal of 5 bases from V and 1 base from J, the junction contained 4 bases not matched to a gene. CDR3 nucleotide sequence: TGTGCCAGCAGCAAGACAGGGTGGAACACTGAAGCTTTCTTT. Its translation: CASSKTGWNTEAFF. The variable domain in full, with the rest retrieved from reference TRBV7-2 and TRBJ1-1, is GAGVSQSPSNKVTEKGKDVELRCDPISGHTALYWYRQSLGQGLEFLIYFQGNSAPDKSGLPSDRFSAERTGGSVSTLTIQRTQQEDSAVYLCASSKTGWNTEAFFGQGTRLTVV.

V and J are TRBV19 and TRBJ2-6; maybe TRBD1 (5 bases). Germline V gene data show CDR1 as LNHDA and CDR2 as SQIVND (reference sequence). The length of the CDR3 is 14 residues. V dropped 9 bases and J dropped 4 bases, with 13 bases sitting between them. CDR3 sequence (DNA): TGTGCCAGCCGCGAAGGACACGGGGCCAACGTCCTGACTTTC. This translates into CASREGHGANVLTF. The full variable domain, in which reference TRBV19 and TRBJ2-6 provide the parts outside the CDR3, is DGGITQSPKYLFRKEGQNVTLSCEQNLNHDAMYWYRQDPGQGLRLIYYSQIVNDFQKGDIAEGYSVSREKKESFPLTVTSAQKNPTAFYLCASREGHGANVLTFGAGSRLTVL.

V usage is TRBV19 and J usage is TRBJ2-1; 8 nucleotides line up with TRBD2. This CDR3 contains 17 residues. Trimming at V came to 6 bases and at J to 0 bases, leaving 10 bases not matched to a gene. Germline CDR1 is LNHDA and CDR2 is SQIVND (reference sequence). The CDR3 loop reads CASSKKISGVSYNEQFF. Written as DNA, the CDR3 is TGTGCCAGTAGCAAAAAAATTAGCGGGGTCTCCTACAATGAGCAGTTCTTC.

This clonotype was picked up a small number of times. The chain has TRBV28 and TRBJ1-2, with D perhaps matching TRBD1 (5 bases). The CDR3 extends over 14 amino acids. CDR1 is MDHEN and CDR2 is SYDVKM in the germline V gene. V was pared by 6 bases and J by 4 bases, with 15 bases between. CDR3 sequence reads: CASSPGPGPYGYTF. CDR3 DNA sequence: TGTGCCAGCAGCCCGGGGCCCGGACCCTATGGCTACACCTTC.

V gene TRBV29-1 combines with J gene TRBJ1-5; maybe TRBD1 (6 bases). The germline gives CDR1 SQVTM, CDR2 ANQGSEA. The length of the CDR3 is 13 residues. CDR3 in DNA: TGCAGTCACGACAGGTACGGCAATCAGCCCCAGCATTTT. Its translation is CSHDRYGNQPQHF.

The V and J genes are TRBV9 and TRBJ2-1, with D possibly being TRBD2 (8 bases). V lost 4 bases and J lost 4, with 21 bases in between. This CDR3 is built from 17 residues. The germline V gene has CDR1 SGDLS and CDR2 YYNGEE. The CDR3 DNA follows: TGTGCCAGCAGCCCTCGCGGGGGGACAGATAGATACAATGAGCAGTTCTTC. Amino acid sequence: CASSPRGGTDRYNEQFF.

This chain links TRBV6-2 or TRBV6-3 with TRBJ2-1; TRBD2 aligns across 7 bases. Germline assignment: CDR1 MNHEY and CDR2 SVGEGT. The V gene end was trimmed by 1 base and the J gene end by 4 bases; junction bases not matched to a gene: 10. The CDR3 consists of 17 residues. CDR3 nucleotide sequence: TGTGCCAGCAGTTACTATCCTGTGAGGGAGGGATACAATGAGCAGTTCTTC. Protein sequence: CASSYYPVREGYNEQFF.

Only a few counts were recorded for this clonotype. In DNA form, the CDR3 reads TGCAGCGTTGAAGGGACAGCTAACTATGGCTACACCTTC. Amino acid sequence: CSVEGTANYGYTF. This chain links TRBV29-1 with TRBJ1-2, with D maybe TRBD1 (6 bases). CDR3 size: 13 residues. The germline CDR1 and CDR2 sequences are SQVTM and ANQGSEA. V dropped 1 base and J dropped 0 bases, with 6 bases sitting between them.

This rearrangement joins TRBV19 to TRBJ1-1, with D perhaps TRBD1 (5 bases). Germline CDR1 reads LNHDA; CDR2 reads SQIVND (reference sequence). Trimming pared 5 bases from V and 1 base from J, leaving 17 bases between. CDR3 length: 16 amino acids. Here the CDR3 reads CASSAPRQTKNTEAFF. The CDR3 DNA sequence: TGTGCCAGTAGTGCGCCGAGACAGACTAAGAACACTGAAGCTTTCTTT.

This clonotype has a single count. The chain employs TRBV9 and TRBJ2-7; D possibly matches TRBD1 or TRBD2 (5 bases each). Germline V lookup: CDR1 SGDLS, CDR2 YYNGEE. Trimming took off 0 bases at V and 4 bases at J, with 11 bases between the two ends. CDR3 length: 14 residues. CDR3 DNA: TGTGCCAGCAGCGTAGGAGGGGCACTTTACGAGCAGTACTTC. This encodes CASSVGGALYEQYF.

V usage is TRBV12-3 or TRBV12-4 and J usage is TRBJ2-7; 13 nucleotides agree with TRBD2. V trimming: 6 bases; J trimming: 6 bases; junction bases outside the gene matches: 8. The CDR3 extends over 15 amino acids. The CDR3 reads CASSQGLAGVIEQYF. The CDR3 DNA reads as TGTGCCAGCAGCCAAGGACTAGCGGGAGTCATCGAGCAGTACTTC.